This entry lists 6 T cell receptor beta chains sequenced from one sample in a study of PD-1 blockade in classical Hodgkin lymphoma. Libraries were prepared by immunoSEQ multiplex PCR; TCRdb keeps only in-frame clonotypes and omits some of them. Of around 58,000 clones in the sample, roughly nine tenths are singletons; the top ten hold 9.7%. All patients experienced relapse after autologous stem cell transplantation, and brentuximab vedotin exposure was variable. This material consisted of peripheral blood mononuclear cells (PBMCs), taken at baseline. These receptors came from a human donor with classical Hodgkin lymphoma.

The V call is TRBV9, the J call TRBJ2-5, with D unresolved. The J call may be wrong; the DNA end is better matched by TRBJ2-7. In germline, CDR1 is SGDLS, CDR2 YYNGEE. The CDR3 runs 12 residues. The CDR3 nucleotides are TGTGCCAGCAGCGTGGAAATGGGCGAGCAGTACTTC. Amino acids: CASSVEMGEQYF.

CDR3 sequence reads: CASSQDSLGNTIYF. DNA for the CDR3: TGTGCCAGCAGTCAGGACAGCCTTGGAAACACCATATATTTT. This chain links TRBV6-1 with TRBJ1-3, with D possibly being TRBD1 (6 bases). The germline CDR1 and CDR2 sequences are MNHNS and SASEGT. This CDR3 has 14 residues. Trimming took off 5 bases at V and 3 bases at J, with 11 bases between the two ends.

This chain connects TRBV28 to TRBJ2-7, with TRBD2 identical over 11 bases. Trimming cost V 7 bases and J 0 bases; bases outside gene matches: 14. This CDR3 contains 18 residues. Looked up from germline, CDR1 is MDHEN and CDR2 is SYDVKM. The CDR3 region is CASIPHPSTSGSSYEQYF. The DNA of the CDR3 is TGTGCCAGCATCCCACACCCCTCTACTAGCGGGAGCTCCTACGAGCAGTACTTC.

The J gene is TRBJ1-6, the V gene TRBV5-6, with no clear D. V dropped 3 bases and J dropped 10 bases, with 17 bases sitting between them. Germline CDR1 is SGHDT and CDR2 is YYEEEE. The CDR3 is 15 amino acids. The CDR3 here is CASSYDEEGSSPLHF. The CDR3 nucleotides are TGTGCCAGCAGCTACGACGAGGAGGGTAGCTCACCCCTCCACTTT.

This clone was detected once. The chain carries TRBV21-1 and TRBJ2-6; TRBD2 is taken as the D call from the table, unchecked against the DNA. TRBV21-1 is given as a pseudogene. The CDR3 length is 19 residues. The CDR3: CASRSDSRGPSSGANVLTF. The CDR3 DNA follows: TGTGCCAGCAGGAGCGATTCGCGGGGTCCTAGCTCTGGGGCCAACGTCCTGACTTTC.

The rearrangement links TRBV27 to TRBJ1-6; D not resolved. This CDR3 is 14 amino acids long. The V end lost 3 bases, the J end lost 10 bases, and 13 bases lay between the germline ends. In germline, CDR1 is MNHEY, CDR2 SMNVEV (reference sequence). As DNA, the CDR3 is TGTGCCAGCAGTTTTGAGGGCCCCCCATCACCCCTCCACTTT. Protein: CASSFEGPPSPLHF.